The next 23 T cell receptor beta chains were all read from a single sample in a study of blood T cells in healthy people across ages. A second PCR, run for roughly 7 to 12 cycles, used a sample-barcoded 5' primer plus a J-beta primer mix. TCRdb re-called the 5' RACE reads with MiXCR, one entry per CDR3 protein. The table has hundreds of thousands of distinct CDR3 sequences, around 43% seen once. The material sequenced was blood. These receptors were taken from a man in his 60s in good health.

V usage is TRBV9 and J usage is TRBJ1-5; 8 bases align to TRBD1. Germline CDR1 SGDLS, CDR2 YYNGEE. The CDR3 is 15 amino acids. V was clipped by 4 bases and J by 6 bases; unmatched bases: 9. This CDR3 is CASSSDRGFGQPQHF. CDR3 sequence (DNA): TGTGCCAGCAGCTCCGACAGGGGTTTCGGTCAGCCCCAGCATTTT. The full variable domain, rest sourced from reference TRBV9 and TRBJ1-5, is DSGVTQTPKHLITATGQRVTLRCSPRSGDLSVYWYQQSLDQGLQFLIQYYNGEERAKGNILERFSAQQFPDLHSELNLSSLELGDSALYFCASSSDRGFGQPQHFGDGTRLSIL.

This clonotype turned up a few times. The V and J genes are TRBV5-1 and TRBJ2-4; a possible D gene is TRBD1 (5 bases). With the DNA end fitting TRBJ2-7 better, the J assignment may be wrong. The CDR3 sequence is 16 residues long. Germline CDR1 is SGHRS and CDR2 is YFSETQ. The CDR3 loop is CASSLGRGVTTDEQYF. In DNA, the CDR3 is TGCGCCAGCAGCTTGGGTAGGGGTGTAACTACGGACGAGCAGTACTTC.

Remarks on this clonotype: At one end, the junction sequence differs from germline, possibly due to a read error. The rearrangement uses TRBV12-3 or TRBV12-4 and TRBJ2-1, with D maybe TRBD2 (7 bases). The length of the CDR3 is 16 residues. The CDR3 spells CASSLVRGGSYNGQFF. CDR3 in DNA: TGTGCCAGCAGTTTAGTAAGGGGGGGGTCCTACAATGGGCAGTTCTTC.

This clonotype was seen only a few times. The chain couples TRBV11-2 to TRBJ2-3; 9 bases are a match to TRBD1. Germline lookup yields CDR1 SGHAT and CDR2 FQNNGV. The CDR3 is 13 residues long. V lost 6 bases and J lost 3; bases outside the gene matches: 1. This CDR3 reads CASRGQGTDTQYF. The CDR3 DNA sequence: TGTGCCAGCAGGGGACAGGGAACAGATACGCAGTATTTT.

This chain uses TRBV6-1 with TRBJ1-5; TRBD1 agrees at 10 bases. This CDR3 spans 19 amino acids. The V and J ends lost 8 bases and 0 bases, in that order; junction bases with no gene match: 16. Germline assignment: CDR1 MNHNS and CDR2 SASEGT. In DNA form, the CDR3 reads TGTGCCAGCGAACTTGACAGGGGGCATTTTTCCCGTAGCAATCAGCCCCAGCATTTT. Residues: CASELDRGHFSRSNQPQHF.

This clonotype was detected once. CDR3 region: CSASPVERNYGYTF. DNA of the CDR3: TGCAGTGCTTCCCCAGTGGAGAGGAACTATGGCTACACCTTC. This rearrangement joins TRBV20-1 to TRBJ1-2; no definite D call. This CDR3 has 14 residues. Germline CDR1 and CDR2: DFQATT and SNEGSKA (reference sequence). With 5 bases removed from V and 2 bases from J, the gap between germline ends came to 15 bases.

This clonotype has only a few counts. This sequence joins TRBV7-9 and TRBJ2-7; TRBD1 aligns across 7 bases. V dropped 4 bases and J dropped 5; count of bases not matched to a gene: 8. Looked up from germline, CDR1 is SEHNR and CDR2 is FQNEAQ (reference sequence). There are 14 residues in the CDR3. The CDR3 protein is CASSSTGLGNEQYF. The DNA of the CDR3 is TGTGCCAGCAGCTCGACAGGGCTGGGGAACGAGCAGTACTTC.

This clonotype was detected only a few times. The chain employs TRBV4-2 and TRBJ2-1; the D gene is possibly TRBD2 (5 bases). The germline V gene has CDR1 LGHNA and CDR2 YNFKEQ. This CDR3 spans 16 amino acids. The ends were cut back, 4 bases at V and 6 bases at J, with 19 bases in the middle. CDR3 DNA: TGTGCCAGCAGCCCCACGTCCTTCTCGGGGTCCAATGAGCAGTTCTTC. It encodes CASSPTSFSGSNEQFF.

This clonotype was counted only a few times. This rearrangement joins TRBV20-1 to TRBJ2-5, with a possible D match to TRBD2 (7 bases). The CDR3 extends over 16 amino acids. Germline CDR1 DFQATT, CDR2 SNEGSKA (reference sequence). Trimming shortened V by 5 bases and J by 1 base, and 20 bases separated the two germline ends. The CDR3 DNA reads as TGCAGTGCTGGGGGGGCTTCTGTGGGGGGCCAAGAGACCCAGTACTTC. Protein product: CSAGGASVGGQETQYF.

V gene TRBV6-5 combines with J gene TRBJ1-6, with 7 bases that match TRBD1. V lost 1 base to trimming and J lost 9 bases; unmatched junction nucleotides: 15. This CDR3 is built from 18 residues. CDR1 and CDR2 (germline): MNHEY, SVGAGI. CDR3: CASSYLMKGGAGGSPLHF. The DNA of the CDR3 is TGTGCCAGCAGTTACTTGATGAAAGGCGGCGCAGGGGGTTCACCCCTCCACTTT.

This clonotype showed up many times. The chain uses TRBV5-1 and TRBJ2-3; the match to TRBD2 covers 11 bases. The V gene's germline CDR1 is SGHRS and CDR2 YFSETQ. The CDR3 spans 16 residues. V was pared by 4 bases and J by 2 bases, with 6 bases of the junction left unmatched. CDR3 coding DNA: TGCGCCAGCAGCCCGGGGACTAGCGGAACCACAGATACGCAGTATTTT. Translated: CASSPGTSGTTDTQYF.

This clonotype was observed a few times. The genes are TRBV7-6 and TRBJ2-1, with D possibly called TRBD1 or TRBD2 (5 bases each). The CDR3 is 14 amino acids. With 5 bases removed from V and 3 bases from J, the gap between germline ends came to 11 bases. The germline CDR1 and CDR2 sequences are SGHVS and FNYEAQ. The CDR3 sequence: CASSEGLVYNEQFF. DNA of the CDR3: TGTGCCAGCAGCGAGGGGCTGGTCTACAATGAGCAGTTCTTC. The complete variable domain, with remaining parts taken from reference TRBV7-6 and TRBJ2-1, reads GAGVSQSPRYKVTKRGQDVALRCDPISGHVSLYWYRQALGQGPEFLTYFNYEAQQDKSGLPNDRFSAERPEGSISTLTIQRTEQRDSAMYRCASSEGLVYNEQFFGPGTRLTVL.

This clonotype occurred a few times. This chain links TRBV15 with TRBJ2-3; 7 positions match TRBD1. CDR1 LNHNV and CDR2 YYDKDF come from the germline V gene (reference sequence). V was pared by 1 base and J by 3 bases, with 10 bases of the junction left unmatched. This CDR3 contains 17 residues. The CDR3 DNA is TGTGCCACCAGCAGAGCGGAGGCAGGGGGAATTACAGATACGCAGTATTTT. Translating it yields CATSRAEAGGITDTQYF. Variable domain in full (rest from reference TRBV15 and TRBJ2-3): DAMVIQNPRYQVTQFGKPVTLSCSQTLNHNVMYWYQQKSSQAPKLLFHYYDKDFNNEADTPDNFQSRRPNTSFCFLDIRSPGLGDTAMYLCATSRAEAGGITDTQYFGPGTRLTVL.

This chain uses TRBV12-3 or TRBV12-4 with TRBJ2-7; no clear D. The DNA matches TRBJ2-5 better at its end, which makes the J call doubtful. CDR3 length equals 14 residues. The DNA of the CDR3 is TGTGCCAGCAAAGGACGTTATGCCCCAGAGACCCAGTACTTC. It specifies CASKGRYAPETQYF.

The V call is TRBV7-9, the J call TRBJ1-4, with a tentative D call TRBD1 (6 bases). Germline-derived CDR1 and CDR2 are SEHNR and FQNEAQ (reference sequence). The CDR3 runs to 16 residues. The V gene lost 5 bases and the J gene lost 15 bases, with 28 bases spanning the gap. CDR3 nucleotides: TGTGCCAGCAGCACTACCACAGGGTCAACTAATGAAAAGTTGTTTTTT. Its translation is CASSTTTGSTNEKLFF.

This clonotype was seen a handful of times. The CDR3: CSVGDRSPGETQYF. CDR3 bases: TGCAGCGTTGGGGACAGGAGTCCGGGGGAGACCCAGTACTTC. This chain joins TRBV29-1 and TRBJ2-5, with 8 bases lining up with TRBD1. CDR1 and CDR2 (germline): SQVTM, ANQGSEA. The CDR3 loop spans 14 amino acids. V dropped 4 bases and J dropped 5; count of bases not matched to a gene: 9.

This clonotype was seen a single time. An end of the junction differs from the germline gene, which may be a read error. This chain links TRBV27 with TRBJ2-7; D is perhaps TRBD1 (5 bases). Per germline, CDR1 MNHEY and CDR2 SMNVEV (reference sequence). The length of the CDR3 is 13 residues. The CDR3 region is CASSVATAYGQYF. In DNA, the CDR3 is TGTGCCAGCAGTGTGGCGACAGCCTACGGGCAGTACTTC.

Details on this clonotype: The germline gene is not matched at one end of the junction; a read error may be the cause. The V and J genes are TRBV7-9 and TRBJ1-6, with 9 bases that match TRBD1. The CDR3 runs to 13 residues. Germline assignment: CDR1 SEHNR and CDR2 FQNEAQ (reference sequence). The CDR3 loop is CAGSGQGNSPLHF. The CDR3, as DNA: TGTGCCGGCAGCGGACAGGGGAATTCACCCCTCCACTTT.

The V and J genes are TRBV3-1 and TRBJ2-3; 15 bases fit TRBD2. This CDR3 region has 18 residues. Germline trimming cut 3 bases from V and 1 base from J; bases unmatched to any gene: 5. The germline V gene encodes CDR1 LGHDT and CDR2 YNNKEL (reference sequence). Here the CDR3 DNA reads TGTGCCAGCAGCCAGGGACTAGCGGGGGGATACCGCACAGATACGCAGTATTTT. Translating it yields CASSQGLAGGYRTDTQYF.

About this clonotype itself: The germline gene is not matched at one end of the junction; a read error may be the cause. V usage is TRBV25-1 and J usage is TRBJ2-5; tentatively, D is TRBD2 (5 bases). Judging by the DNA end, TRBJ2-7 fits better; the J call may be wrong. The CDR3 covers 11 residues. Germline CDR1 and CDR2: MGHDK and SYGVNS. The CDR3 DNA sequence: TGTGCTAGCAGTGGAGGATGCGAGCAGTACTTC. It translates to CASSGGCEQYF.

The chain links TRBV7-2 to TRBJ1-2; 12 bases match TRBD1. The CDR3 length is 16 residues. V gave up 2 bases and J gave up 4 bases; unmatched junction bases: 5. Germline values: CDR1 SGHTA, CDR2 FQGNSA. The CDR3, as DNA: TGTGCCAGCAGCTTATTCCGGGACAGGGGGCTCTATGGCTACACCTTC. Its translation: CASSLFRDRGLYGYTF.

J is TRBJ2-5 and V is TRBV27; 9 bases are a match to TRBD2. The J call may be faulty, since TRBJ2-7 better matches the DNA end. The CDR3 runs 14 residues. Germline lookup yields CDR1 MNHEY and CDR2 SMNVEV (reference sequence). The CDR3 reads CASSTIAGDYEQYF. DNA of the CDR3: TGTGCCAGCAGTACCATAGCGGGGGATTACGAGCAGTACTTC.

V is TRBV9 and J is TRBJ1-2; D is perhaps TRBD1 (6 bases). Germline lookup yields CDR1 SGDLS and CDR2 YYNGEE. The CDR3 covers 15 residues. Deletions cut 6 bases from V and 4 bases from J, with 19 bases between. Here the CDR3 reads CASTPGGSRSYGYTF. CDR3 bases: TGTGCCAGCACCCCTGGGGGCAGCCGCAGCTATGGCTACACCTTC.